Each of the 7 T cell receptor beta chains below was sequenced from the same sample in a study of shared clonotypes between healthy human individuals. Method: immunoSEQ multiplex PCR; TCRdb's copy keeps in-frame clones and lacks some. The data show some 1,100,000 clones, 75% to 85% seen once. The sample comprised memory CD4+ T cells from PBMCs. Subset described: CD45RA-negative fraction. All receptors come from a man aged 18 to 30 in good health. Some clones in this sample may be carry-over from other donors' samples.

This chain uses TRBV7-3 with TRBJ2-1; TRBD2 matches 13 bases. The germline V gene encodes CDR1 SGHTA and CDR2 FQGTGA. The CDR3 has 15 amino acids. Trimming cost V 3 bases and J 6 bases; bases outside gene matches: 2. The CDR3 bases are TGTGCCAGCAGCTTTGGACTAGCGGGAGTCAATGAGCAGTTCTTC. Protein: CASSFGLAGVNEQFF.

The genes are TRBV4-3 and TRBJ1-2, with TRBD1 matching 7 bases. The CDR3 is made up of 17 amino acids. With 3 bases clipped from V and 0 bases from J, the junction kept 10 bases outside the gene matches. Germline V gives CDR1 LGHNA, CDR2 YSLEER. CDR3 DNA sequence: TGCGCCAGCAGCCACACACAACAGGGGCCCTCTAACTATGGCTACACCTTC. Residues: CASSHTQQGPSNYGYTF.

J is TRBJ1-1 and V is TRBV5-1, with 7 bases lining up with TRBD1. CDR1 SGHRS and CDR2 YFSETQ come from the germline V gene. Unmatched junction bases numbered 12, after V lost 3 bases and J lost 7 bases. This CDR3 contains 15 residues. The CDR3 spells CASSSTMGTVIEAFF. In DNA form, the CDR3 reads TGCGCCAGCAGCTCCACTATGGGGACAGTAATTGAAGCTTTCTTT.

The CDR3 DNA is TGTGCCATCAGTGACCTCGGGACTAGCGGGCGCTCCTACAATGAGCAGTTCTTC. This sequence encodes CAISDLGTSGRSYNEQFF. The chain joins TRBV10-3 to TRBJ2-1, with TRBD2 identical over 12 bases. CDR3 length: 18 amino acids. Germline V gene sequence: CDR1 ENHRY, CDR2 SYGVKD. J was trimmed by 0 bases and V by 3 bases; bases with no gene match: 6.

V is TRBV9 and J is TRBJ2-2, with 10 bases matching TRBD2. CDR3 length: 16 residues. Trimming took 2 bases from V and 6 from J; bases not matched to a gene: 7. Germline lookup yields CDR1 SGDLS and CDR2 YYNGEE. The CDR3 sequence: CASSVRLAGAAGELFF. The CDR3 region has the DNA TGTGCCAGCAGCGTTCGGCTAGCGGGAGCCGCCGGGGAGCTGTTTTTT.

This clone was seen only a few times. This sequence joins TRBV7-8 and TRBJ2-3; a weak D match, TRBD2 (6 bases). Germline CDR1 reads SGHVS; CDR2 reads FQNEAQ. V was clipped by 2 bases and J by 2 bases, with 11 bases between them. There are 15 residues in the CDR3. In DNA, the CDR3 is TGTGCCAGCAGCTTACAGCGGACTAACACAGATACGCAGTATTTT. It codes for CASSLQRTNTDTQYF.

As for this clone: The identical CDR3 is also encoded by other nucleotide sequences in the sample. The chain couples TRBV5-1 to TRBJ2-3, with 8 bases aligning to TRBD2. The J segment lost 2 bases and the V segment lost 0 bases, leaving 5 bases of the junction unmatched. Germline V gene data show CDR1 as SGHRS and CDR2 as YFSETQ. The CDR3 extends over 16 amino acids. The CDR3 coding sequence is TGCGCCAGCAGCTTGGGTCTAGCGGGCGCCACAGATACGCAGTATTTT. This translates into CASSLGLAGATDTQYF. The whole variable domain, filled in from reference TRBV5-1 and TRBJ2-3, reads KAGVTQTPRYLIKTRGQQVTLSCSPISGHRSVSWYQQTPGQGLQFLFEYFSETQRNKGNFPGRFSGRQFSNSRSEMNVSTLELGDSALYLCASSLGLAGATDTQYFGPGTRLTVL.